This T cell receptor beta chain was found in a study of cytomegalovirus exposure and HLA in healthy donors. The PCR ran on 60 Vbeta and 13 Jbeta primers. In the original analysis: Around 9.9 million shared chains were among the roughly 78 million unique TCR beta chains that a later analysis counted. This table comes from immunoSEQ multiplex PCR, and its TCRdb copy is limited to in-frame clones, with some not included. The V and J calls and clone size were taken over from that table, and D and trimming were inferred from the DNA. This sample has roughly 140,000 clones, with around 80% found just once. Study-wide results and limits: About 87% or about 30% of the time was how often most TCR beta V segments were productive, according to an earlier analysis. A later analysis reportedly found fewer N-insertions in an Asian-associated ancestry cluster than the roughly 700-donor mean. An analysis that came later showed most CMV-associated TCR beta chains appearing HLA-restricted.

Germline CDR1 GTSNPN, CDR2 SVGIG (reference sequence). V gave up 0 bases and J gave up 4 bases, with 13 bases separating them. The CDR3 covers 16 residues. A remark on this clone: Its antigen remains unknown.

The clonotype was recovered from a female donor in good health and CMV-seronegative. Sequencing was carried out using PBMCs. V is TRBV30 and J is TRBJ1-6, with D unresolved. CDR3 nucleotide sequence: TGTGCCTGGAGTGTACCTGGAGGAAGGTATAATTCACCCCTCCACTTT. As protein: CAWSVPGGRYNSPLHF.